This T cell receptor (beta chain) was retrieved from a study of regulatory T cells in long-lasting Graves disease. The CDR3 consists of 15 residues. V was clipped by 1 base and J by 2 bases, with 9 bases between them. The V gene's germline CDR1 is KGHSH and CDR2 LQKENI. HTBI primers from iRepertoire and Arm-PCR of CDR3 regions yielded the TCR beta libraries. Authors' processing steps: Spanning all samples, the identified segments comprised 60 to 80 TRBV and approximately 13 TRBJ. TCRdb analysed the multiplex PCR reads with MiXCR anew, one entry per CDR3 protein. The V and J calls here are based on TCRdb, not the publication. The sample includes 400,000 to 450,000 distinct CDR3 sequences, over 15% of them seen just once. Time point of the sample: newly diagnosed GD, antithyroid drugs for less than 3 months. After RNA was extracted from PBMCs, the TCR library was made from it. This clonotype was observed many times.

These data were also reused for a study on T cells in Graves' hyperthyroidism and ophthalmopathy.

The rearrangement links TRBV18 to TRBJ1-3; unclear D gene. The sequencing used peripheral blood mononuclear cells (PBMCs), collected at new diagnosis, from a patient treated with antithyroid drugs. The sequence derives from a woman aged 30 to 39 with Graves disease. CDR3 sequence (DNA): TGTGCCAGCTCACCACTGGGCCAAGCTGGAAACACCATATATTTT. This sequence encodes CASSPLGQAGNTIYF.